Below, 19 T cell receptor beta chains from the same sample are listed, as sequenced in a study of T-cell reconstitution after alpha-beta-depleted transplantation in children. TCRbeta library preparation incorporated unique molecular identifiers. TCRdb re-called the PCR reads through MiXCR, storing one row per CDR3 protein. The sample yields about 400,000 distinct CDR3 sequences, about a fifth seen once. Sequencing was performed on PBMCs from the stem cell graft donor, taken from the stem cell graft. These TCRs come from a human donor who donated a stem cell graft to a child with acute myeloid leukemia.

This clonotype was observed a few times. CDR3 residues: CASSSGLGEQYF. The CDR3 region has the DNA TGCGCCAGCAGCTCGGGACTAGGGGAGCAGTACTTC. V and J are TRBV5-1 and TRBJ2-7; TRBD2 matches at 8 bases. The ends lost 3 bases at V and 7 bases at J; junction bases unmatched: 3. Germline V gene sequence: CDR1 SGHRS, CDR2 YFSETQ. The CDR3 length is 12 residues.

J is TRBJ2-7 and V is TRBV28, with D perhaps assigned TRBD1 or TRBD2 (5 bases each). Germline loops: CDR1 MDHEN, CDR2 SYDVKM. V was shortened by 10 bases and J by 4 bases, with 14 bases between the two germline ends. The CDR3 length is 12 residues. The CDR3 is CATSGTGYEQYF. Written as DNA, the CDR3 is TGTGCCACCTCTGGGACCGGTTACGAGCAGTACTTC.

The V gene is TRBV4-2, the J gene TRBJ2-2; 11 nucleotides align to TRBD2. With 0 bases clipped from V and 4 bases from J, the junction kept 4 bases outside the gene matches. Looked up from germline, CDR1 is LGHNA and CDR2 is YNFKEQ. This CDR3 has 17 amino acids. The CDR3 spells CASSQELAGGPTGELFF. The CDR3 DNA follows: TGTGCCAGCAGCCAAGAGTTAGCGGGAGGGCCCACCGGGGAGCTGTTTTTT.

This clonotype was found a few times. This chain uses TRBV5-4 with TRBJ2-1; TRBD2 aligns across 9 bases. Trimming at V came to 0 bases and at J to 5 bases, leaving 6 bases not matched to a gene. The CDR3 runs to 16 residues. Germline values: CDR1 SGHNT, CDR2 YYREEE (reference sequence). This CDR3 is CASSLGGLAIHNEQFF. CDR3 DNA sequence: TGTGCCAGCAGCTTGGGCGGACTAGCGATCCACAATGAGCAGTTCTTC.

The gene calls are TRBV28 and TRBJ2-5; no reliable D call. CDR1 and CDR2 from the germline V gene are MDHEN and SYDVKM. Deletions cut 2 bases from V and 5 bases from J, with 6 bases between. This CDR3 spans 12 amino acids. CDR3 residues: CASSLPYETQYF. In DNA form, the CDR3 reads TGTGCCAGCAGTTTACCTTACGAGACCCAGTACTTC.

The chain joins TRBV12-3 or TRBV12-4 to TRBJ2-1; 10 positions match TRBD1. J gave up 12 bases and V 7 bases, and 6 bases lay outside the gene matches. This CDR3 region has 12 residues. DNA for the CDR3: TGTGCCAGCAAGGGGACAGGGGATGTGCAGTTCTTC. This gives the protein CASKGTGDVQFF.

The rearrangement links TRBV7-2 to TRBJ1-1; D unclear. This CDR3 has 13 amino acids. V was cut by 1 base and J by 4 bases, with 7 bases left in between. Germline V gene sequence: CDR1 SGHTA, CDR2 FQGNSA. CDR3 coding DNA: TGTGCCAGCAGCTTAGGGTGGAGCACTGAAGCTTTCTTT. Amino acids: CASSLGWSTEAFF.

The chain uses TRBV6-2 or TRBV6-3 and TRBJ1-1; D ambiguous. Germline V CDR1 and CDR2: MNHEY, SVGEGT. The CDR3 is 12 residues long. The V gene lost 8 bases and the J gene lost 0 bases, with 7 bases spanning the gap. The CDR3 DNA sequence: TGTGCCAGCGAATCAATGAACACTGAAGCTTTCTTT. It translates to CASESMNTEAFF.

This rearrangement joins TRBV30 to TRBJ2-2, with D possibly being TRBD2 (6 bases). From germline, CDR1 is GTSNPN and CDR2 SVGIG (reference sequence). The germline V and J ends were trimmed by 4 bases and 6 bases, with 12 bases remaining between them. The CDR3 has 13 residues. The CDR3 DNA reads as TGTGCCTGGACCCTGGGAGGAGCCGGGGAGCTGTTTTTT. Protein product: CAWTLGGAGELFF. The full variable domain, its missing parts supplied by reference TRBV30 and TRBJ2-2, is SQTIHQWPATLVQPVGSPLSLECTVEGTSNPNLYWYRQAAGRGLQLLFYSVGIGQISSEVPQNLSASRPQDRQFILSSKKLLLSDSGFYLCAWTLGGAGELFFGEGSRLTVL.

In this sample, this clonotype turned up many times. The V call is TRBV29-1, the J call TRBJ1-1; 8 bases are a match to TRBD1. The CDR3 extends over 13 amino acids. V lost 4 bases, J lost 3 bases, and 4 bases stayed unmatched. Germline V gives CDR1 SQVTM, CDR2 ANQGSEA. The CDR3 sequence: CSVGYRGDTEAFF. For the CDR3, the DNA is TGCAGCGTTGGCTACAGGGGGGACACTGAAGCTTTCTTT.

This clonotype occurred a few times. This chain links TRBV7-2 with TRBJ2-3; D is uncertain. There are 15 residues in the CDR3. Between the trimmed V and J ends, which lost 1 base and 2 bases, there was a span of 10 bases. Germline values: CDR1 SGHTA, CDR2 FQGNSA. Here the CDR3 reads CASSLGADTTDTQYF. CDR3 nucleotides: TGTGCCAGCAGCTTAGGGGCAGATACCACAGATACGCAGTATTTT.

Turning to this clonotype: At one boundary the junction diverges from the germline segment, which might be a read error. This rearrangement joins TRBV12-3 or TRBV12-4 to TRBJ1-1; D is uncertain. The CDR3 totals 13 residues. CDR3 region: CANSLTGNTEAFF. The CDR3 DNA reads TGTGCCAACAGTCTCACGGGGAACACTGAAGCTTTCTTT.

The rearrangement links TRBV12-3 or TRBV12-4 to TRBJ2-1; 11 nucleotides agree with TRBD1. The V gene end was trimmed by 6 bases and the J gene end by 8 bases; junction bases not matched to a gene: 9. CDR3 length: 15 residues. The CDR3 DNA sequence: TGTGCCAGCAGAGTCGGACAGGGGGCTGGGGATGAGCAGTTCTTC. Protein product: CASRVGQGAGDEQFF.

This clonotype has at least ten counts. This chain links TRBV20-1 with TRBJ2-5; D possibly corresponds to TRBD2 (5 bases). The germline gives CDR1 DFQATT, CDR2 SNEGSKA (reference sequence). The CDR3 is 15 amino acids. V was clipped by 5 bases and J by 2 bases, with 18 bases between them. CDR3 residues: CSAPPFRGRQETQYF. CDR3 DNA: TGCAGTGCTCCCCCCTTTCGGGGAAGACAAGAGACCCAGTACTTC.

This clonotype has ten or more counts. The genes are TRBV29-1 and TRBJ2-1; D call uncertain. CDR1 and CDR2 (germline): SQVTM, ANQGSEA. V was pared by 2 bases and J by 5 bases, with 7 bases between. The CDR3 is 12 residues long. CDR3 DNA: TGCAGCGTTGAACCTAAGGACAATGAGCAGTTCTTC. Protein: CSVEPKDNEQFF.

This clonotype was recorded a few times. This chain connects TRBV7-2 to TRBJ2-7, with TRBD1 as a possible D gene (5 bases). With 5 bases removed from V and 3 bases from J, the gap between germline ends came to 11 bases. Germline V lookup: CDR1 SGHTA, CDR2 FQGNSA. The CDR3 length is 13 residues. The CDR3 loop is CASSPRRDYEQYF. The CDR3 DNA reads as TGTGCCAGCAGCCCCCGCAGGGACTACGAGCAGTACTTC. Looking up the rest from reference TRBV7-2 and TRBJ2-7 gives the full variable domain: GAGVSQSPSNKVTEKGKDVELRCDPISGHTALYWYRQSLGQGLEFLIYFQGNSAPDKSGLPSDRFSAERTGGSVSTLTIQRTQQEDSAVYLCASSPRRDYEQYFGPGTRLTVT.

This clonotype was seen more than once but under ten times. CDR3 sequence reads: CSARRWGGLDVQYF. CDR3 in DNA: TGCAGTGCTAGAAGGTGGGGTGGACTAGATGTCCAGTACTTC. The chain combines TRBV20-1 with TRBJ2-5; 7 positions agree with TRBD2. Trimming cost V 2 bases and J 10 bases; bases outside gene matches: 13. Germline assignment: CDR1 DFQATT and CDR2 SNEGSKA (reference sequence). There are 14 residues in the CDR3.

The rearrangement uses TRBV5-1 and TRBJ2-2; D is perhaps TRBD1 (5 bases). Trimming took off 2 bases at V and 5 bases at J, with 13 bases between the two ends. The CDR3 is made up of 15 amino acids. CDR1 and CDR2 (germline): SGHRS, YFSETQ. Here the CDR3 DNA reads TGCGCCAGCAGCTTTGGCGGAAGGGGAACCGGGGAGCTGTTTTTT. It codes for CASSFGGRGTGELFF.

This clonotype was recorded at least ten times. The chain uses TRBV10-3 and TRBJ2-7; D is undetermined. V lost 6 bases and J lost 0, with 6 bases in between. This CDR3 region has 12 residues. Germline V gene lookup returns CDR1 ENHRY and CDR2 SYGVKD. The CDR3 sequence: CAISSISYEQYF. The DNA of the CDR3 is TGTGCCATCAGCAGTATCTCCTACGAGCAGTACTTC.